Listed below are T cell receptor beta chains from one sample, sequenced in a study of T-cell reconstitution after alpha-beta-depleted transplantation in children. TCRdb passed the PCR reads through MiXCR, listing each CDR3 protein once. This sample carries 500,000 to 600,000 distinct CDR3 sequences, 27% of them seen once, and the ten largest clones take around a third. Specimen: PBMCs, collected before TCRalphabeta/CD19-depleted stem cell transplant. Receptors were obtained from a boy younger than two with Wiskott-Aldrich syndrome, due to receive a stem cell transplant. Both conserved end residues are part of each CDR3. The D gene is left open where the match is weak. Clone size is shown for a subset of rows, as once, few, many or a class of expanded clone.

j_gene: TRBJ2-2
d_gene: TRBD2
abundance: .
v_gene: TRBV5-1
CDR3aa: CASAERTSFFRELFF
CDR3nt: TGCGCCAGCGCAGAGAGGACTAGCTTTTTCCGGGAGCTGTTTTTT

j_gene: TRBJ2-4
d_gene: .
abundance: .
v_gene: TRBV12-3/TRBV12-4
CDR3aa: CASSLDQGGGNIQYF
CDR3nt: TGTGCCAGCAGCCTTGACCAGGGAGGGGGAAACATTCAGTACTTC

j_gene: TRBJ2-3
d_gene: .
abundance: .
v_gene: TRBV5-1
CDR3aa: CASIRDPASTDTQYF
CDR3nt: TGCGCCAGCATCCGGGACCCAGCCAGCACAGATACGCAGTATTTT

j_gene: TRBJ2-7
d_gene: .
abundance: .
v_gene: TRBV12-3/TRBV12-4
CDR3aa: CASSTRDGGYEQYF
CDR3nt: TGTGCCAGCAGTACCCGGGACGGAGGGTACGAGCAGTACTTC

j_gene: TRBJ2-7
d_gene: .
abundance: once
v_gene: TRBV30
CDR3aa: CAWSVADYEQYF
CDR3nt: TGTGCCTGGAGTGTGGCAGACTACGAGCAGTACTTC

j_gene: TRBJ2-2
d_gene: TRBD2
abundance: .
v_gene: TRBV20-1
CDR3aa: CSARSGRETGELFF
CDR3nt: TGCAGTGCTAGAAGCGGGAGAGAGACCGGGGAGCTGTTTTTT

j_gene: TRBJ1-1
d_gene: .
abundance: .
v_gene: TRBV28
CDR3aa: CASSLVATEAFF
CDR3nt: TGTGCCAGCAGTTTGGTAGCCACTGAAGCTTTCTTT

j_gene: TRBJ2-5
d_gene: TRBD2
abundance: .
v_gene: TRBV7-2
CDR3aa: CASRQQPGGVGETQYF
CDR3nt: TGTGCCAGCAGACAACAACCTGGGGGGGTAGGGGAGACCCAGTACTTC

j_gene: TRBJ1-4
d_gene: TRBD1
abundance: few
v_gene: TRBV5-1
CDR3aa: CASSLRQGAHGDTNEKLFF
CDR3nt: TGCGCCAGCAGCCTGAGACAGGGGGCGCATGGGGACACTAATGAAAAACTGTTTTTT

j_gene: TRBJ1-2
d_gene: .
abundance: few
v_gene: TRBV20-1
CDR3aa: CSVRYGYTF
CDR3nt: TGCAGTGTTCGTTATGGCTACACCTTC

j_gene: TRBJ2-7
d_gene: .
abundance: .
v_gene: TRBV20-1
CDR3aa: CSARAYEQYF
CDR3nt: TGCAGTGCTAGAGCCTACGAGCAGTACTTC

j_gene: TRBJ1-1
d_gene: TRBD1
abundance: .
v_gene: TRBV6-1
CDR3aa: CASRGQGARGAEAFF
CDR3nt: TGTGCCAGCAGAGGACAGGGGGCTCGAGGCGCTGAAGCTTTCTTT

j_gene: TRBJ2-1
d_gene: TRBD2
abundance: .
v_gene: TRBV20-1
CDR3aa: CSAGPGLAGNNEQFF
CDR3nt: TGCAGTGCTGGTCCGGGACTAGCCGGGAACAATGAGCAGTTCTTC

j_gene: TRBJ2-5
d_gene: TRBD1
abundance: .
v_gene: TRBV10-3
CDR3aa: CAISVPDRVGSETQYF
CDR3nt: TGTGCCATCAGTGTGCCGGACAGGGTGGGTTCAGAGACCCAGTACTTC

j_gene: TRBJ2-1
d_gene: .
abundance: .
v_gene: TRBV6-2/TRBV6-3
CDR3aa: CASGSTEAGNEQFF
CDR3nt: TGTGCCAGCGGGAGTACGGAGGCAGGAAATGAGCAGTTCTTC

j_gene: TRBJ2-7
d_gene: TRBD2
abundance: .
v_gene: TRBV5-5
CDR3aa: CASRTSGRASYEQYF
CDR3nt: TGTGCCAGCAGAACTAGCGGGAGGGCGAGCTACGAGCAGTACTTC

j_gene: TRBJ2-2
d_gene: .
abundance: few
v_gene: TRBV5-1
CDR3aa: CASSLRPSTGELFF
CDR3nt: TGCGCCAGCAGCTTGCGGCCGAGCACCGGGGAGCTGTTTTTT

j_gene: TRBJ2-3
d_gene: TRBD2
abundance: many
v_gene: TRBV9
CDR3aa: CASSAGLAGVWLGTDTQYF
CDR3nt: TGTGCCAGCAGCGCGGGACTAGCGGGTGTCTGGCTCGGCACAGATACGCAGTATTTT

j_gene: TRBJ2-1
d_gene: .
abundance: .
v_gene: TRBV7-3
CDR3aa: CASSPTPWNEQFF
CDR3nt: TGTGCCAGCAGCCCCACCCCATGGAATGAGCAGTTCTTC

j_gene: TRBJ1-3
d_gene: .
abundance: few
v_gene: TRBV12-3/TRBV12-4
CDR3aa: CASSLIATGNTIYF
CDR3nt: TGTGCCAGCAGTTTAATAGCAACTGGAAACACCATATATTTT